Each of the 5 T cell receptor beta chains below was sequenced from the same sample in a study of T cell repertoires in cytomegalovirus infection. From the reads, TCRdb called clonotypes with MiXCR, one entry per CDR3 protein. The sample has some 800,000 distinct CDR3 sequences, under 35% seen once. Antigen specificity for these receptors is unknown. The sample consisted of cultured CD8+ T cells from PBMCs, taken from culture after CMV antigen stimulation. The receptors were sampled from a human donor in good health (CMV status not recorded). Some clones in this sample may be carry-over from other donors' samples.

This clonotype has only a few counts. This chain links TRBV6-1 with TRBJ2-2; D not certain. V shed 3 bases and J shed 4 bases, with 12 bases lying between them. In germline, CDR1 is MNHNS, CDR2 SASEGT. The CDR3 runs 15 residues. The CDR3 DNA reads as TGTGCCAGCAGTGAGTCGCTCATAGCCACCGGGGAGCTGTTTTTT. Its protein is CASSESLIATGELFF.

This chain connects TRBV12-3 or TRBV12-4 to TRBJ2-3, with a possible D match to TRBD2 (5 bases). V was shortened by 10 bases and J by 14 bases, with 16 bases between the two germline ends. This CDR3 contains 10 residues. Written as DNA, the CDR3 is TGTGCCACCTTATCGGGGATCTTGTATTTT. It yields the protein CATLSGILYF.

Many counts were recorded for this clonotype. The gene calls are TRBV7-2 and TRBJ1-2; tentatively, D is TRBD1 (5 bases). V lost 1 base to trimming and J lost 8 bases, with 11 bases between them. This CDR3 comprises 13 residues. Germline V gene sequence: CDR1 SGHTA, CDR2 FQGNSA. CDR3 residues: CASSLGRVEGYTF. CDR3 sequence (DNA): TGTGCCAGCAGCTTAGGCAGGGTAGAAGGCTACACCTTC.

The CDR3 DNA reads as TGTGCCAGCACCTCCTGGGGGGACGGGAGGGAGACCCAGTACTTC. This sequence encodes CASTSWGDGRETQYF. The genes are TRBV6-6 and TRBJ2-5; 7 bases match TRBD2. CDR1 and CDR2 from the germline V gene are MNHNY and SVGAGI (reference sequence). The CDR3 is made up of 15 amino acids. V was pared by 7 bases and J by 5 bases, with 13 bases of the junction left unmatched.

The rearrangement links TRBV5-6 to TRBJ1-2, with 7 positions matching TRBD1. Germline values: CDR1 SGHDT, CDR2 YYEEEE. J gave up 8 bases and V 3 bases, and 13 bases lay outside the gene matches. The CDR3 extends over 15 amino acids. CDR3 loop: CASSSTDRVGVGYTF. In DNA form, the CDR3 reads TGTGCCAGCAGCTCTACTGACAGGGTTGGTGTCGGCTACACCTTC.